Below are 10 T cell receptor beta chains sequenced from a single sample in a study of cytomegalovirus exposure and HLA in healthy donors. The PCR had 60 Vbeta and 13 Jbeta primers. This table comes from immunoSEQ multiplex PCR, and its TCRdb copy is limited to in-frame clones, with some not included. The sample gives about 160,000 clones, roughly four fifths of which show up once; approximately 12% is in the top ten. Sequenced sample: PBMCs. These receptors were taken from a man aged 45-60 years in good health and CMV-seropositive.

The chain uses TRBV4-3 and TRBJ2-3; TRBD2 matches 11 bases. This CDR3 is 16 amino acids long. V was pared by 0 bases and J by 4 bases, with 3 bases of the junction left unmatched. Germline CDR1 LGHNA, CDR2 YSLEER. CDR3 region: CASSQEELAGADTQYF. DNA for the CDR3: TGCGCCAGCAGCCAAGAAGAACTAGCGGGGGCAGATACGCAGTATTTT.

The rearrangement joins TRBV6-5 to TRBJ2-4; 7 nucleotides line up with TRBD1. V was clipped by 5 bases and J by 11 bases; unmatched bases: 9. Germline loops: CDR1 MNHEY, CDR2 SVGAGI. This CDR3 is 13 amino acids long. The CDR3 sequence is CASSPGTVGFQYF. CDR3 DNA sequence: TGTGCCAGCAGTCCCGGGACAGTCGGGTTTCAGTACTTC.

This rearrangement joins TRBV7-2 to TRBJ1-2; weak D call: TRBD1 (5 bases). CDR1 SGHTA and CDR2 FQGNSA come from the germline V gene. The CDR3 has 14 amino acids. Trimming pared 1 base from V and 2 bases from J, leaving 8 bases between. Written as DNA, the CDR3 is TGTGCCAGCAGCTTAGGACGGGGGAACTATGGCTACACCTTC. Translated: CASSLGRGNYGYTF.

The chain links TRBV30 to TRBJ1-1; D call uncertain. CDR1 GTSNPN and CDR2 SVGIG come from the germline V gene (reference sequence). Trimming shortened V by 3 bases and J by 6 bases, and 17 bases separated the two germline ends. The CDR3 totals 14 residues. The CDR3 DNA sequence: TGTGCCTGGAGCCCCGGACTAATACGATCTGAAGCTTTCTTT. Translated: CAWSPGLIRSEAFF.

V usage is TRBV7-9 and J usage is TRBJ1-3; a weak D match, TRBD1 (5 bases). V was pared by 3 bases and J by 0 bases, with 9 bases between. The CDR3 extends over 15 amino acids. Per the germline V gene, CDR1 is SEHNR and CDR2 is FQNEAQ (reference sequence). CDR3 residues: CASSLGGGSGNTIYF. The DNA for the CDR3 is TGTGCCAGCAGCTTGGGGGGTGGCTCTGGAAACACCATATATTTT. The variable domain in full, with the rest retrieved from reference TRBV7-9 and TRBJ1-3, is DTGVSQNPRHKITKRGQNVTFRCDPISEHNRLYWYRQTLGQGPEFLTYFQNEAQLEKSRLLSDRFSAERPKGSFSTLEIQRTEQGDSAMYLCASSLGGGSGNTIYFGEGSWLTVV.

The gene calls are TRBV4-2 and TRBJ1-2; D remains unclear. With 0 bases removed from V and 8 bases from J, the gap between germline ends came to 22 bases. The germline gives CDR1 LGHNA, CDR2 YNFKEQ. The CDR3 has 17 amino acids. In DNA, the CDR3 is TGTGCCAGCAGCCAAGATGGCCCGGCCGGGGTTATCGGGGGCTACACCTTC. This gives the protein CASSQDGPAGVIGGYTF.

The J gene is TRBJ2-7, the V gene TRBV30; a possible D gene is TRBD1 (6 bases). V shed 0 bases and J shed 3 bases, with 12 bases lying between them. This CDR3 contains 14 residues. Germline-derived CDR1 and CDR2 are GTSNPN and SVGIG (reference sequence). CDR3 loop: CAWSVGGHIYEQYF. The CDR3 nucleotides are TGTGCCTGGAGTGTTGGGGGACATATCTACGAGCAGTACTTC.

This clone has a single count. The CDR3 sequence: CASSLAAGGTYEQYF. The CDR3 DNA sequence: TGTGCCAGCAGCTTAGCGGCAGGGGGGACCTACGAGCAGTACTTC. The chain combines TRBV11-2 with TRBJ2-7; possibly TRBD1 for D (7 bases). V lost 1 base to trimming and J lost 2 bases, with 12 bases between them. Germline values: CDR1 SGHAT, CDR2 FQNNGV. The CDR3 loop spans 15 amino acids.

The CDR3 is CASRTTGVGEQYF. In nucleotides, the CDR3 is TGTGCCAGCAGGACGACAGGGGTGGGCGAGCAGTACTTC. The genes are TRBV7-9 and TRBJ2-7; 8 positions agree with TRBD1. The ends lost 6 bases at V and 6 bases at J; junction bases unmatched: 7. CDR3 size: 13 residues. In germline, CDR1 is SEHNR, CDR2 FQNEAQ (reference sequence).

V gene TRBV19 combines with J gene TRBJ2-7; TRBD2 is a possible D gene (5 bases). CDR3 length: 12 amino acids. The V gene's germline CDR1 is LNHDA and CDR2 SQIVND (reference sequence). V gave up 10 bases and J gave up 7 bases, with 17 bases separating them. The CDR3 loop is CAIRRGAREQYF. CDR3 in DNA: TGTGCCATCCGACGGGGAGCAAGGGAGCAGTACTTC.